The rows below give T cell receptor beta chains drawn from one sample of a study of blood T cells in healthy people across ages. TCRdb recomputed calls from the 5' RACE reads with MiXCR, one row per CDR3 protein. The sample consists of under 1,000,000 distinct CDR3 sequences, about 47% of them appearing once. Specimen: blood. Receptor source: an elderly man in good health. The CDR3 runs from the conserved cysteine through the conserved F or W. A D gene is named only where the DNA matches it firmly. Size is stated for part of the rows, as once, few or many counts, or as a class when the clone is expanded.

j_call	clone_size	v_call	d_call	cdr3_aa	cdr3_nt
TRBJ1-6	few	TRBV7-3	NA	CASSNGGLGSPLHF	TGTGCCAGCAGCAATGGAGGGTTGGGTTCACCCCTCCACTTT
TRBJ2-5	NA	TRBV10-2	NA	CASSGGTEWETQYF	TGCGCCAGCAGCGGAGGGACGGAATGGGAGACCCAGTACTTC
TRBJ2-1	few	TRBV7-3	NA	CASSLRVSGEQFF	TGTGCCAGCAGCTTAAGAGTCTCAGGGGAGCAGTTCTTC
TRBJ1-2	NA	TRBV6-2/TRBV6-3	NA	CASSSDLEGAGGYTF	TGTGCCAGCAGTTCCGACCTCGAAGGGGCAGGAGGCTACACCTTC
TRBJ2-7	NA	TRBV20-1	NA	CSAQMTGRYEQYF	TGCAGTGCCCAAATGACAGGAAGATACGAGCAGTACTTC
TRBJ2-1	NA	TRBV29-1	NA	CSAVDGRAYNEQFF	TGCAGCGCCGTGGACGGGCGGGCCTACAATGAGCAGTTCTTC
TRBJ2-7	NA	TRBV28	TRBD1	CASSYTGGGEQYF	TGTGCCAGCAGTTATACAGGGGGCGGCGAGCAGTACTTC
TRBJ2-7	NA	TRBV18	TRBD2	CASSPASGSYEQYF	TGTGCCAGCTCACCGGCTAGCGGCTCCTACGAGCAGTACTTC
TRBJ2-7	many	TRBV29-1	NA	CSVEVGGNYEQYF	TGCAGCGTTGAGGTCGGTGGAAACTACGAGCAGTACTTC
TRBJ1-1	NA	TRBV20-1	TRBD1	CSAEQGMNTEAFF	TGCAGTGCTGAACAGGGGATGAACACTGAAGCTTTCTTT
TRBJ2-2	once	TRBV6-2/TRBV6-3	NA	CASNYAPGDTGELFF	TGTGCCAGCAATTACGCCCCAGGGGACACCGGGGAGCTGTTTTTT
TRBJ2-7	many	TRBV7-2	NA	CASSLGGLGLDEQYF	TGTGCCAGCAGCTTAGGGGGGCTTGGACTCGACGAGCAGTACTTC
TRBJ2-7	NA	TRBV20-1	NA	CSARGLGSGYEQYF	TGCAGTGCTAGAGGGTTGGGGTCTGGCTACGAGCAGTACTTC
TRBJ2-1	few	TRBV20-1	NA	CSARPMTNYEQFF	TGCAGTGCTAGGCCTATGACCAATTATGAGCAGTTCTTC
TRBJ1-4	NA	TRBV5-1	NA	CASSSQEGLVTNEKLFF	TGCGCCAGCAGCTCCCAGGAGGGGTTGGTAACTAATGAAAAACTGTTTTTT
TRBJ1-2	once	TRBV6-5	TRBD1	CASSYQTGNGYTF	TGTGCCAGCAGTTACCAGACAGGGAATGGCTACACCTTC
TRBJ2-5	NA	TRBV28	TRBD2	CASSSIWLADSETQYF	TGTGCCAGCAGTTCTATTTGGCTAGCGGATTCCGAGACCCAGTACTTC
TRBJ2-1	NA	TRBV9	NA	CASSVGQGTTYNEQFF	TGTGCCAGCAGCGTAGGACAGGGGACTACCTACAATGAGCAGTTCTTC
TRBJ2-1	NA	TRBV6-5	TRBD2	CASHITGTSADEQFF	TGTGCCAGCCACATAACCGGGACTAGCGCCGATGAGCAGTTCTTC
TRBJ1-1	once	TRBV7-3	NA	CASSTGRQLWGNIEAFF	TGTGCCAGCAGTACCGGCCGGCAGTTGTGGGGGAACATTGAAGCTTTCTTT
TRBJ2-4	NA	TRBV14	NA	CASSLYAGGLAKNIQYF	TGTGCCAGCAGCCTCTACGCCGGTGGACTAGCCAAAAACATTCAGTACTTC
TRBJ2-1	NA	TRBV20-1	NA	CSARDPAADHEQFF	TGCAGTGCTAGAGATCCAGCGGCGGATCATGAGCAGTTCTTC
TRBJ1-4	NA	TRBV28	NA	CASSKQATNEKLFF	TGTGCCAGCAGCAAACAGGCGACGAATGAAAAACTGTTTTTT
TRBJ2-6	once	TRBV7-2	TRBD1	CASSPRQGAGANVLTF	TGTGCCAGCAGCCCCCGACAGGGGGCTGGGGCCAACGTCCTGACTTTC
TRBJ2-3	few	TRBV12-3/TRBV12-4	NA	CASSLGRGGIGGSMDTQYF	TGTGCCAGCAGTTTAGGTCGAGGGGGAATAGGGGGATCAATGGATACGCAGTATTTT
TRBJ2-7	NA	TRBV25-1	TRBD1	CASSDPRERTGRVEQYF	TGTGCCAGCAGTGACCCCCGGGAAAGGACAGGGCGGGTCGAGCAGTACTTC
TRBJ2-1	many	TRBV20-1	TRBD2	CSARDSSGRLLYNEQFF	TGCAGTGCTAGAGATTCTAGCGGGAGGCTATTGTACAATGAGCAGTTCTTC
TRBJ2-7	NA	TRBV29-1	NA	CSVEGDFANEQYF	TGCAGCGTTGAGGGGGACTTCGCCAATGAGCAGTACTTC